Presented here are 25 T cell receptor beta chains from one specimen sequenced in a study of cytomegalovirus exposure and HLA in healthy donors. PCR was performed using 60 Vbeta and 13 Jbeta primers. Assay used: immunoSEQ multiplex PCR; TCRdb lists only in-frame clones, some missing. The sample has about 160,000 clones, 77% seen once. The sample consisted of PBMCs. These receptors were taken from a man aged 25 to 45 in good health and CMV-seropositive.

The CDR3 bases are TGCGCCAGCAGCCCGGACTCCCTTAGCAATCAGCCCCAGCATTTT. This sequence encodes CASSPDSLSNQPQHF. The genes are TRBV4-3 and TRBJ1-5; no clear D gene. Germline assignment: CDR1 LGHNA and CDR2 YSLEER. The ends were cut back, 4 bases at V and 0 bases at J, with 10 bases in the middle. The CDR3 totals 15 residues.

This clone was counted a few times. The chain combines TRBV6-5 with TRBJ1-6, with D unclear. The CDR3 covers 13 residues. Looked up from germline, CDR1 is MNHEY and CDR2 is SVGAGI. V lost 10 bases and J 8 bases, leaving 15 bases between the germline ends. The CDR3 is CATRRNKDSPLHF. CDR3 DNA sequence: TGTGCCACGAGGAGGAATAAGGATTCACCCCTCCACTTT.

V gene TRBV5-1 combines with J gene TRBJ2-7; a weak D match, TRBD2 (5 bases). V was trimmed by 0 bases and J by 2 bases, leaving 12 bases between them. The germline V gene has CDR1 SGHRS and CDR2 YFSETQ. The length of the CDR3 is 15 residues. CDR3 DNA sequence: TGCGCCAGCAGCTTGGGAGGGTTTGGGCCCTACGAGCAGTACTTC. It codes for CASSLGGFGPYEQYF.

The chain combines TRBV13 with TRBJ2-1, with D possibly matching TRBD2 (7 bases). Germline V lookup: CDR1 PRHDT, CDR2 FYEKMQ (reference sequence). The CDR3 runs 18 residues. V lost 1 base to trimming and J lost 7 bases, with 23 bases between them. CDR3 nucleotide sequence: TGTGCCAGCAGCTTAGAAGGTCGGTGGGCGGGGGCCGCGAATGAGCAGTTCTTC. As protein: CASSLEGRWAGAANEQFF.

The chain combines TRBV4-1 with TRBJ2-5, with TRBD2 identical over 13 bases. Germline loops: CDR1 MGHRA, CDR2 YSYEKL. V trimming: 3 bases; J trimming: 5 bases; junction bases outside the gene matches: 6. The CDR3 has 16 residues. The CDR3, as DNA: TGCGCCAGCAGCCACTCACTAGCGGGGGGGAGGGAGACCCAGTACTTC. Residues: CASSHSLAGGRETQYF.

The rearrangement uses TRBV18 and TRBJ1-2; 9 bases match TRBD1. The CDR3 extends over 15 amino acids. Germline V gene data show CDR1 as KGHSH and CDR2 as LQKENI. Losses at the gene ends were 0 bases for V and 4 bases for J; bases not matched to a gene: 3. CDR3 nucleotide sequence: TGTGCCAGCTCACCACCCACGACAGGGGGCTATGGCTACACCTTC. Amino acids: CASSPPTTGGYGYTF.

The V and J genes are TRBV4-1 and TRBJ1-6; 10 bases line up with TRBD1. The germline V gene has CDR1 MGHRA and CDR2 YSYEKL. V lost 2 bases, J lost 7 bases, and 5 bases stayed unmatched. The CDR3 covers 16 residues. CDR3 nucleotide sequence: TGCGCCAGCAGCCAACCTGGGACAGGGGAGAATTCACCCCTCCACTTT. Protein: CASSQPGTGENSPLHF.

This sequence joins TRBV7-2 and TRBJ2-7; TRBD2 matches at 8 bases. The CDR3 spans 15 residues. Germline CDR1 is SGHTA and CDR2 is FQGNSA. The ends lost 0 bases at V and 0 bases at J; junction bases unmatched: 1. CDR3 amino acids: CASSLARGASYEQYF. The DNA for the CDR3 is TGTGCCAGCAGCTTAGCGCGGGGGGCCTCCTACGAGCAGTACTTC. The entire variable domain, with the rest obtained from reference TRBV7-2 and TRBJ2-7, is as follows: GAGVSQSPSNKVTEKGKDVELRCDPISGHTALYWYRQSLGQGLEFLIYFQGNSAPDKSGLPSDRFSAERTGGSVSTLTIQRTQQEDSAVYLCASSLARGASYEQYFGPGTRLTVT.

The chain carries TRBV4-2 and TRBJ1-1, with D perhaps TRBD1 (5 bases). Trimming cost V 0 bases and J 5 bases, with 16 bases left between them. The CDR3 totals 16 residues. Germline CDR1 LGHNA, CDR2 YNFKEQ. CDR3 nucleotides: TGTGCCAGCAGCCAAGATCATCGGCAGGGTAGGACTGAAGCTTTCTTT. As protein: CASSQDHRQGRTEAFF.

This chain uses TRBV25-1 with TRBJ2-7; 8 bases match TRBD2. The CDR3 is made up of 15 amino acids. V was pared by 2 bases and J by 2 bases, with 5 bases of the junction left unmatched. The V gene's germline CDR1 is MGHDK and CDR2 SYGVNS. The CDR3 DNA reads as TGTGCCAGCAGTGAAAAGGGGCGGGGGGCCTACGAGCAGTACTTC. It encodes CASSEKGRGAYEQYF.

The rearrangement joins TRBV7-6 to TRBJ2-2, with D unclear. This CDR3 comprises 12 residues. V was shortened by 5 bases and J by 6 bases, with 7 bases between the two germline ends. The germline V gene has CDR1 SGHVS and CDR2 FNYEAQ. CDR3 sequence (DNA): TGTGCCAGCAGCAGTTACTCCGGGGAGCTGTTTTTT. This codes for CASSSYSGELFF.

CDR3 protein: CASSGPSGGAFEQYF. DNA for the CDR3: TGTGCCAGCAGCGGGCCTAGCGGGGGGGCCTTCGAGCAGTACTTC. The rearrangement uses TRBV2 and TRBJ2-7; 12 bases are shared with TRBD2. Trimming took 6 bases from V and 6 from J; bases not matched to a gene: 9. CDR3 size: 15 residues. In germline, CDR1 is SNHLY, CDR2 FYNNEI.

This clone was observed a handful of times. V gene TRBV5-4 combines with J gene TRBJ1-1; tentative D call: TRBD1 (6 bases). The CDR3 runs to 13 residues. V was shortened by 0 bases and J by 9 bases, with 12 bases between the two germline ends. Germline V gene sequence: CDR1 SGHNT, CDR2 YYREEE (reference sequence). The CDR3 bases are TGTGCCAGCAGCTTGGACCCAGGGGTTCAAGCTTTCTTT. Amino acid sequence: CASSLDPGVQAFF.

The V and J genes are TRBV2 and TRBJ1-1; D unclear. The CDR3 consists of 13 residues. CDR1 is SNHLY, CDR2 FYNNEI, per germline. V was clipped by 4 bases and J by 1 base, with 7 bases between them. The CDR3 loop reads CASSVLENTEAFF. The CDR3 DNA reads TGTGCCAGCAGTGTCCTAGAGAACACTGAAGCTTTCTTT.

As concerns this clone: This specimen includes other DNA sequences encoding the same CDR3. This chain links TRBV9 with TRBJ2-3; weak D call: TRBD1 (6 bases). V was pared by 0 bases and J by 1 base, with 9 bases between. CDR3 length equals 15 residues. From germline, CDR1 is SGDLS and CDR2 YYNGEE. CDR3 coding DNA: TGTGCCAGCAGCGTAGTGGCAGGGGGCACAGATACGCAGTATTTT. Protein sequence: CASSVVAGGTDTQYF. Based on the CDR3 plus reference TRBV9 and TRBJ2-3, the full variable domain is DSGVTQTPKHLITATGQRVTLRCSPRSGDLSVYWYQQSLDQGLQFLIQYYNGEERAKGNILERFSAQQFPDLHSELNLSSLELGDSALYFCASSVVAGGTDTQYFGPGTRLTVL.

The chain combines TRBV19 with TRBJ1-1; 8 bases agree with TRBD1. In germline, CDR1 is LNHDA, CDR2 SQIVND (reference sequence). The CDR3 extends over 16 amino acids. The J segment lost 5 bases and the V segment lost 5 bases, leaving 13 bases of the junction unmatched. CDR3 sequence: CASSLGVFRGRTEAFF. The CDR3 DNA follows: TGTGCCAGTAGTCTAGGGGTTTTCAGGGGGCGGACTGAAGCTTTCTTT.

The V and J genes are TRBV9 and TRBJ2-3; maybe TRBD1 (6 bases). Germline loops: CDR1 SGDLS, CDR2 YYNGEE. V was clipped by 4 bases and J by 7 bases, with 13 bases between them. This CDR3 is built from 13 residues. The CDR3 nucleotides are TGTGCCAGCAGCCGCCGGGACACTTATACGCAGTATTTT. Its translation: CASSRRDTYTQYF.

This chain links TRBV29-1 with TRBJ2-7, with 11 positions matching TRBD2. V lost 4 bases, J lost 0 bases, and 5 bases stayed unmatched. The CDR3 length is 15 residues. Germline CDR1 is SQVTM and CDR2 is ANQGSEA. The CDR3 spells CSVVTSGGLSYEQYF. As DNA, the CDR3 is TGCAGCGTTGTAACTAGCGGGGGCCTCTCCTACGAGCAGTACTTC.

This clone has only a few counts. The gene calls are TRBV29-1 and TRBJ2-5; D not certain. CDR3 length: 13 residues. The V end was cut by 0 bases, the J end by 10 bases, with 15 bases between. Germline values: CDR1 SQVTM, CDR2 ANQGSEA. The CDR3 DNA is TGCAGCGTTGAAGACCCCCACTCGCCACTCCAGTACTTC. This sequence encodes CSVEDPHSPLQYF. Filled out from reference TRBV29-1 and TRBJ2-5, the complete variable domain reads SAVISQKPSRDICQRGTSLTIQCQVDSQVTMMFWYRQQPGQSLTLIATANQGSEATYESGFVIDKFPISRPNLTFSTLTVSNMSPEDSSIYLCSVEDPHSPLQYFGPGTRLLVL.

This clone came up a few times. For the CDR3, the DNA is TGCGCCAGCAGCTTGGCCTTAACAGATGAAGCTTTCTTT. Its translation is CASSLALTDEAFF. This rearrangement joins TRBV5-1 to TRBJ1-1, with no clear D. Between the trimmed V and J ends, which lost 0 bases and 7 bases, there was a span of 10 bases. CDR1 SGHRS and CDR2 YFSETQ come from the germline V gene. This CDR3 has 13 residues.

J is TRBJ1-2 and V is TRBV5-1; weak D call: TRBD1 (6 bases). The CDR3 contains 13 residues. V shed 4 bases and J shed 5 bases, with 12 bases lying between them. The V gene's germline CDR1 is SGHRS and CDR2 YFSETQ. CDR3 sequence (DNA): TGCGCCAGCAGCCGGGACACCAGTTATGGCTACACCTTC. It specifies CASSRDTSYGYTF.

This chain uses TRBV5-1 with TRBJ1-4; 7 bases align to TRBD1. CDR1 and CDR2 (germline): SGHRS, YFSETQ. V lost 4 bases and J lost 2; bases outside the gene matches: 8. The CDR3 has 16 residues. The CDR3 protein is CASSRDSGGTNEKLFF. CDR3 DNA sequence: TGCGCCAGCAGCCGGGACAGCGGGGGGACTAATGAAAAACTGTTTTTT.

Here the CDR3 DNA reads TGTGCCAGCAGCTTCGGCAATGAGCAGTTCTTC. Amino acid sequence: CASSFGNEQFF. The chain carries TRBV7-3 and TRBJ2-1; D gene uncertain. The CDR3 covers 11 residues. Germline V lookup: CDR1 SGHTA, CDR2 FQGTGA. With 3 bases removed from V and 6 bases from J, the gap between germline ends came to 3 bases.

This rearrangement joins TRBV18 to TRBJ1-3; 9 positions agree with TRBD1. The CDR3 covers 15 residues. CDR1 is KGHSH and CDR2 is LQKENI in the germline V gene. After removal of 3 bases from V and 8 bases from J, the junction contained 8 bases not matched to a gene. In nucleotides, the CDR3 is TGTGCCAGCTCACCTGTCGGGGGACAGGGAGACACCATATATTTT. It is translated as CASSPVGGQGDTIYF.

The V and J genes are TRBV30 and TRBJ1-1; 9 nucleotides line up with TRBD1. Germline CDR1 and CDR2: GTSNPN and SVGIG (reference sequence). The CDR3 runs 11 residues. V lost 7 bases, J lost 8 bases, and 5 bases stayed unmatched. Here the CDR3 reads CASYDRGEAFF. CDR3 nucleotide sequence: TGTGCCTCTTATGACAGGGGGGAAGCTTTCTTT.